This T cell receptor (beta chain) is drawn from a study of blood T cell repertoires in COVID-19. As for the study in general: Sample material is recorded as cDNA or gDNA derived from T cells, B-cell-depleted T cells, or PBMCs.

Looked up from germline, CDR1 is SGHRS and CDR2 is YFSETQ. V lost 0 bases to trimming and J lost 1 base; unmatched junction nucleotides: 1. The CDR3 extends over 16 amino acids. In the original analysis: Reference gene primers were amplified, and this amplification served to estimate nucleated cell counts. Assay: immunoSEQ multiplex PCR; the TCRdb copy retains only in-frame clones and omits some. The V and J calls and clone size are taken from that table; D and trimming were inferred from the DNA. The sample lists 25,000 to 35,000 clones, 85% to 90% seen once, with more than 25% in the top ten. This clonotype was sampled from a human donor in a cohort sampled during active COVID-19. The genes are TRBV5-1 and TRBJ2-1, with 10 bases aligning to TRBD2. What was sequenced was peripheral blood. CDR3 amino acids: CASSLVSGGSYNEQFF. The CDR3 region has the DNA TGCGCCAGCAGCTTGGTTAGCGGGGGGTCCTACAATGAGCAGTTCTTC.